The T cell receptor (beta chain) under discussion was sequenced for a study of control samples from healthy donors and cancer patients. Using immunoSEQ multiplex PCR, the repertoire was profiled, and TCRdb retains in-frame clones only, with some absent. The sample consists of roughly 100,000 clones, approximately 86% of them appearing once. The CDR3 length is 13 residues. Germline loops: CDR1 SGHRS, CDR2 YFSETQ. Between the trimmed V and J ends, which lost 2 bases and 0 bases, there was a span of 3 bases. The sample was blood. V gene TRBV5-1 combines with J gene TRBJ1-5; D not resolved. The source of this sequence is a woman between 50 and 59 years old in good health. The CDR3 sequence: CASSFGSNQPQHF. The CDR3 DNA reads TGCGCCAGCAGCTTCGGTAGCAATCAGCCCCAGCATTTT.